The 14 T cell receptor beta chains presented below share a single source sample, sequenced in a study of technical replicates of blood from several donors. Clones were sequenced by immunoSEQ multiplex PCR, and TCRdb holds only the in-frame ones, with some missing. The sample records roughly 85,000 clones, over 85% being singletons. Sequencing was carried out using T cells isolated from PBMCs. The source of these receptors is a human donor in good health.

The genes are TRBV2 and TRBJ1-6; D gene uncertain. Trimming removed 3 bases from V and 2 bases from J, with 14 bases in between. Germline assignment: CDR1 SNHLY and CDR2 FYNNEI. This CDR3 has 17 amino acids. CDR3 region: CASSDRALGTYNSPLHF. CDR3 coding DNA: TGTGCCAGCAGTGATAGGGCCCTCGGGACCTATAATTCACCCCTCCACTTT. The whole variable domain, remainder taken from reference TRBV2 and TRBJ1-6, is EPEVTQTPSHQVTQMGQEVILRCVPISNHLYFYWYRQILGQKVEFLVSFYNNEISEKSEIFDDQFSVERPDGSNFTLKIRSTKLEDSAMYFCASSDRALGTYNSPLHFGNGTRLTVT.

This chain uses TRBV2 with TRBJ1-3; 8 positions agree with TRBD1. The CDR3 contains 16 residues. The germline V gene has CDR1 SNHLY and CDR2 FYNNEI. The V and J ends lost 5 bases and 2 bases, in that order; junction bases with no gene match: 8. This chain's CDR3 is CASSYLQGQAGNTIYF. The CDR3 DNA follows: TGTGCCAGCAGTTACTTACAGGGACAGGCTGGAAACACCATATATTTT.

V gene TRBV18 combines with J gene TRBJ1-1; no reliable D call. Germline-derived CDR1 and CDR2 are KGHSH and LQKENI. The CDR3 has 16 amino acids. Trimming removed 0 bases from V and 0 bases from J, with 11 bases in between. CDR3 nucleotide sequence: TGTGCCAGCTCACCACCGTTAGCGACTATGAACACTGAAGCTTTCTTT. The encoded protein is CASSPPLATMNTEAFF.

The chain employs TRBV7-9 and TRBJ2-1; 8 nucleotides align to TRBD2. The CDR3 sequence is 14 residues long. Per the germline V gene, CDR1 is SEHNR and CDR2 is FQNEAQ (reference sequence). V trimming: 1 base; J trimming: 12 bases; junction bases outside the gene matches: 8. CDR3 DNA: TGTGCCAGCAGCTTAGGCCCTCGGACTAGCCGGCAGTTCTTC. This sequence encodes CASSLGPRTSRQFF.

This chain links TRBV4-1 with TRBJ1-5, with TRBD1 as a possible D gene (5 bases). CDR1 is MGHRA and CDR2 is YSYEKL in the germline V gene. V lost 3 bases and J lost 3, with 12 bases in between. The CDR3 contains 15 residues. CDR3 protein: CASSQGGSLNQPQHF. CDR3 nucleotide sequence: TGCGCCAGCAGCCAGGGGGGAAGCCTCAATCAGCCCCAGCATTTT.

The CDR3 is CASSLTDRVTGNTIYF. In nucleotides, the CDR3 is TGTGCCAGCAGCTTAACGGACAGGGTTACTGGAAACACCATATATTTT. V gene TRBV7-9 combines with J gene TRBJ1-3; 8 bases agree with TRBD1. CDR3 size: 16 residues. Germline CDR1 reads SEHNR; CDR2 reads FQNEAQ (reference sequence). V shed 2 bases, J shed 2 bases, and the junction held 5 bases outside the gene matches.

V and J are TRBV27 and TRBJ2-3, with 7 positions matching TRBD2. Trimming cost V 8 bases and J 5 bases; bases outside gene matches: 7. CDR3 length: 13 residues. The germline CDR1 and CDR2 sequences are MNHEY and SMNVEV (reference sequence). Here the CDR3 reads CASGAGVIDTQYF. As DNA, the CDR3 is TGTGCCAGCGGGGCGGGAGTAATAGATACGCAGTATTTT.

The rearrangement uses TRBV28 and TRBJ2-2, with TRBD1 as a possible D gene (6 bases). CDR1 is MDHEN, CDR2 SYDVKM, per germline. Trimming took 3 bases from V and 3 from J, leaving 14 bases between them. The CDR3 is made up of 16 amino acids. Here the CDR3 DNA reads TGTGCCAGCAGTTTGGAGAGGACAGAATACACCGGGGAGCTGTTTTTT. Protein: CASSLERTEYTGELFF.

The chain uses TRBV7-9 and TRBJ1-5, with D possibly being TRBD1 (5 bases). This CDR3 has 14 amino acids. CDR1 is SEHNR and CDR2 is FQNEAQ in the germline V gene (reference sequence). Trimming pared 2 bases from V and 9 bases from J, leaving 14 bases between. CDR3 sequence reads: CASSLQGERGPQHF. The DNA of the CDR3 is TGTGCCAGCAGCTTACAGGGTGAACGCGGGCCCCAGCATTTT. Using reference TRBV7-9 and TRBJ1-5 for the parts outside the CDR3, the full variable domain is DTGVSQNPRHKITKRGQNVTFRCDPISEHNRLYWYRQTLGQGPEFLTYFQNEAQLEKSRLLSDRFSAERPKGSFSTLEIQRTEQGDSAMYLCASSLQGERGPQHFGDGTRLSIL.

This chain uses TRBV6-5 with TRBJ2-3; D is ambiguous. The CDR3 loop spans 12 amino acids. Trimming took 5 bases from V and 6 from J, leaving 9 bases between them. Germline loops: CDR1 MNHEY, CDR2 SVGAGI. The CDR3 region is CASSLGPDTQYF. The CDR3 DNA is TGTGCCAGCAGTCTGGGCCCCGATACGCAGTATTTT.

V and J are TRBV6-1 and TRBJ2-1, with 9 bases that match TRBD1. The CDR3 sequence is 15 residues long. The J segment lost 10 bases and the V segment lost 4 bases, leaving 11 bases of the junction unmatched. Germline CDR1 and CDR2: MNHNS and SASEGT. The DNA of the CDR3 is TGTGCCAGCAGTGGACCCGGGACAGGGAGACGGGAGCAGTTCTTC. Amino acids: CASSGPGTGRREQFF.

The CDR3 bases are TGTGCCAGCAGCCTAGGGACAAACGGGGAAAAACTGTTTTTT. This sequence encodes CASSLGTNGEKLFF. The chain joins TRBV5-4 to TRBJ1-4; the D gene is possibly TRBD1 (6 bases). Trimming stripped 4 bases from V and 8 bases from J, with 15 bases between. Germline CDR1 reads SGHNT; CDR2 reads YYREEE (reference sequence). The CDR3 is made up of 14 amino acids.

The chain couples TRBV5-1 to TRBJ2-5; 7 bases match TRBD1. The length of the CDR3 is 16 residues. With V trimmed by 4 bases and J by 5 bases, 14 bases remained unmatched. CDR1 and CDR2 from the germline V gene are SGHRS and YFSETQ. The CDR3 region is CASSKSSTGARETQYF. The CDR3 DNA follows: TGCGCCAGCAGCAAGAGCAGCACAGGGGCGAGGGAGACCCAGTACTTC.

For the CDR3, the DNA is TGTGCCAGCAGCCGGGACAGCCAGAACACCGGGGAGCTGTTTTTT. This encodes CASSRDSQNTGELFF. J is TRBJ2-2 and V is TRBV5-4, with TRBD1 matching over 7 bases. From germline, CDR1 is SGHNT and CDR2 YYREEE (reference sequence). This CDR3 has 15 residues. V lost 4 bases, J lost 1 base, and 4 bases stayed unmatched.